Sequencing of this TCR beta chain was carried out in a study of radiation and T cells in renal cell carcinoma (dated by TCRdb to about 2020). As for the study more broadly: The samples were obtained from a clinical trial, where primary renal cell carcinomas were treated with 15 Gy stereotactic body radiation therapy and then removed by nephrectomy 4 weeks afterward. TCR beta sequencing covered some 55 samples in total, comprising roughly 26 tumors and about 27 peripheral blood samples. A total of approximately 4 million unique CDR3 nucleotide sequences, encoding 2.5 million to 3 million unique CDR3 amino acid sequences, were found across all 50 or so samples. The research as a whole found: With a single-armed trial design, the study had no way to address how radiation dose or scheduling affects the TCR repertoire. An increase in top tumor clonotypes in blood was observed from baseline to 2 weeks post-radiation, followed by contraction by 4 weeks, which was taken to suggest transient expansion of tumor-resident clones. Blood repertoire dynamics were not followed beyond 4 weeks after treatment. Because pretreatment tumor biopsies were not available, the study could not determine whether clonotypes were already present within the tumor at baseline.

Details on this clone: The antigen it recognizes is unknown. No much larger clone is present one base from it, and per-base qualities are unavailable.

TCR beta libraries were generated from genomic DNA with the immunoSEQ kit, following the manufacturer's recommendations. To prepare the libraries, a first multiplex PCR with proprietary primers was run, followed by a second PCR that added unique barcodes, and a bead cleanup was done after each round. A positive control reaction and a negative control reaction, both provided in the kit, were run with every batch of samples. The final libraries were assessed on an Agilent 4200 TapeStation D1000 ScreenTape, pooled by volume, and quantified by qPCR. An Illumina NextSeq500 fitted with a MidOutput 150-cycle cartridge performed the sequencing, running 156 Read1 cycles and 15 Index1 cycles with the kit's custom primers. The pooled library was loaded at approximately 0.96 pM, and roughly 20% PhiX control was spiked in. Under the source paper's analysis protocol: Vendor-processed data were analyzed in R, with a clonotype defined as all T cells sharing the same CDR3 nucleotide sequence. In the clone abundance analyses, frequencies in each sample were normalized to that sample's 10,000 most abundant clones. Public T cell clones, which averaged fewer than five per sample, were excluded before analysis. Tumor-enriched and baseline blood-enriched clonotypes were defined by at least a 32-fold difference in abundance between compartments. A beta-binomial differential abundance model was used to identify clonotypes that expanded or contracted between blood time points. Similarity between tumor and blood repertoires was quantified using the Baroni-Urbani and Buser coefficient, and groups were compared with two-tailed Wilcoxon tests in R. In its TCRdb copy, this immuneACCESS table keeps in-frame sequences only and misses some clones. Where compared with another copy, unresolved V genes explain less than half of these, and the others have no known cause. V and J calls and clone size are those listed in that table; D and trimming were worked out from the DNA. In all, the sample holds 100,000 to 150,000 clones, and 88% of those were seen once. Over 4.5% of the sample is in the top ten clones.

V was cut back by 6 bases and J by 1 base, leaving a gap of 12 bases between them. The CDR3 has 14 amino acids, counting the end cysteine and phenylalanine. Left in the record is the CDR3 DNA by itself, 42 bases read in frame from the first base. Based on the germline V gene, the CDR1 and CDR2 sequences are MDHEN and SYDVKM. This sample's time point label indicates: blood 2 weeks post-SBRT. According to the study, the label for this sample's treatment or condition signals: 15 Gy SBRT to primary tumor, nephrectomy 4 weeks later. To track tumor-enriched clonotypes, serial peripheral blood was sampled from radiation-treated patients at baseline and at 2 weeks and 4 weeks after SBRT. Every patient's renal cell carcinoma showed clear cell pathology. Genomic DNA for TCR sequencing was prepared using the QIAamp DNA Blood Mini Kit (Qiagen). Only samples passing all quality control checks were included in the analyses.

The origin of this receptor is an older woman with renal cell carcinoma. The sequenced sample was blood, obtained from a patient whose treatment included radiotherapy and nephrectomy. The sequence joins TRBV28 to TRBJ1-1; matching of 6 bases hints at TRBD1 as the D gene. CDR3 reads: CASSPGHKNTEAFF. The nucleotide sequence reads as follows: TGTGCCAGCAGCCCGGGACATAAGAACACTGAAGCTTTCTTT.